The source of this T cell receptor beta chain is a study of blood T cell repertoires in COVID-19 (dated by TCRdb to 2018 to 2020). Background on the whole study: Samples covering the acute and convalescent phases of COVID-19 were provided by collaborators in the United States, Italy and Spain. The material from the prospective study consisted of cDNA or gDNA derived from T cells, B-cell-depleted T cells, or PBMCs. The dataset comprised deeply sampled blood TCRbeta repertoires from subjects exposed to, actively infected with, or recovered from COVID-19. A freely available public database, intended as a resource for researchers studying the immune response to SARS-CoV-2, is where the repertoires were released. The samples were drawn from two sources: the first 160 participants of the ongoing ImmuneRACE study, and 950 to 1,500 subjects contributed by 6 global collaborators. Sample metadata almost always included a de-identified subject ID, COVID-19 status, age in years and sex. Where available, HLA class I and class II types were obtained from metadata supplied by the sample provider rather than from assay-based typing. Here is what the overall study found, with its caveats: Clinical and demographic metadata were provided uncurated, with the amount varying by source and participant.

Enrolling through a virtual design, the prospective study's participants ranged in age from roughly 18 to 95 years and lived across around 25 United States geographic areas. Cohort assignment in the prospective study relied on participant-reported clinical history from a screening survey and a study questionnaire. Exposed participants were defined as having been in contact with someone with a PCR-confirmed or clinician-diagnosed COVID-19 case within 2 weeks of study entry. Each participant in the prospective study had whole blood, serum and a nasopharyngeal or oropharyngeal swab collected by mobile phlebotomists. Prospective study participants could optionally give additional blood draws and questionnaires over a roughly 2-month period. Before DNA extraction, prospective study blood samples were shipped either frozen or at room temperature. Its CDR3 holds 14 amino acids, cysteine through phenylalanine. Here the CDR3 DNA is all that survives: 42 bases in frame from base 1. V is pared back by 3 bases and J by 2 bases, with 10 bases lying between the germline termini. The CDR1 and CDR2 encoded by the germline V gene are KGHSH and LQKENI.

TCRbeta CDR3 regions were amplified from genomic DNA by means of the immunoSEQ Assay, a bias-controlled multiplex PCR. In the source study's methods: The number of nucleated cells in each sample was estimated by amplification of reference gene primers within the assay. To quantify the absolute abundance of each unique TCRbeta CDR3 rearrangement, sequence reads were collapsed and filtered. For each sample, productive Simpson clonality was calculated as the square root of Simpson's diversity index across productive rearrangements. TCRdb limited this immuneACCESS table to in-frame rearrangements with V and J called. A share of clones is missing; checked studies link under half to unresolved V genes, and the rest is unexplained. Clone size and the V and J calls come from that table; the DNA yielded D and trimming. The sample table records about 300,000 clones; roughly 90% of these occur just once. The ten top clones hold roughly 2.9% of the sample.

Comments on this clone: Its recognized antigen is unknown. Base qualities are missing; no much larger clone stands one base away.

This sequence uses TRBV18 and TRBJ2-5; TRBD1 is a possible D gene, resting on 5 matching bases. This sequence was found in a woman aged 50 to 60 who had been exposed to COVID-19. Sequencing was performed on PBMCs or T cells enriched from blood (not recorded which). The CDR3 protein is CASSPGPDQETQYF. Here is the DNA: TGTGCCAGCTCACCGGGGCCGGATCAAGAGACCCAGTACTTC.